The sequence of this TCR beta chain was determined in a study of blood T cell repertoires in COVID-19. Study context: Sites in the United States, Italy and Spain provided acute and convalescent COVID-19 samples. T cells, B-cell-depleted T cells, or PBMCs provided the cDNA or gDNA that served as material.

Only one count was recorded for this clone. Per the study methods: Estimation of nucleated cell counts was performed using reference gene primer amplification. Measured with immunoSEQ multiplex PCR; TCRdb has only the in-frame clones, and not every one. That table furnishes V, J and clone size, whereas the DNA furnished D and trimming. The sample comprises over 45,000 clones, roughly 84% of which are singletons, and around 6.5% rests with the top ten. This CDR3 has 13 amino acids. Germline trimming cut 4 bases from V and 6 bases from J; bases unmatched to any gene: 6. The rearrangement links TRBV12-3 or TRBV12-4 to TRBJ2-7; 7 bases agree with TRBD1. The receptor was derived from a man between 50 and 59 years old with active COVID-19. The sequencing sample was made of peripheral blood. The CDR3 sequence: CASSWDSSGEQYF. The CDR3, as DNA: TGTGCCAGCAGTTGGGACAGCTCGGGCGAGCAGTACTTC.